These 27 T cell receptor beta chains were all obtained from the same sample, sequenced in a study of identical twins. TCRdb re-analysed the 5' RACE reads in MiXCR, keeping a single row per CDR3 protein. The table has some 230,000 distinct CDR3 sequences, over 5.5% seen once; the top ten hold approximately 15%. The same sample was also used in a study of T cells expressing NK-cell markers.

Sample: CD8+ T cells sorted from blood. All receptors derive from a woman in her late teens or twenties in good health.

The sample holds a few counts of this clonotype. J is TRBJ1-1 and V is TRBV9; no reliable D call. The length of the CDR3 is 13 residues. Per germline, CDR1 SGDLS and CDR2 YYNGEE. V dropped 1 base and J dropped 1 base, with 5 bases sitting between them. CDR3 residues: CASSVKGNTEAFF. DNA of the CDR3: TGTGCCAGCAGCGTAAAGGGGAACACTGAAGCTTTCTTT.

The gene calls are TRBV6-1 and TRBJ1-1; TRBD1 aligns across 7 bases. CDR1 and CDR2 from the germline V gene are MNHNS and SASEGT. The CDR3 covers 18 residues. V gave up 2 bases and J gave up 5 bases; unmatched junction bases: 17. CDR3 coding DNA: TGTGCCAGCAGTGAAAGAGTCGTGGGACAGACAAACAAAACTGAAGCTTTCTTT. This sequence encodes CASSERVVGQTNKTEAFF.

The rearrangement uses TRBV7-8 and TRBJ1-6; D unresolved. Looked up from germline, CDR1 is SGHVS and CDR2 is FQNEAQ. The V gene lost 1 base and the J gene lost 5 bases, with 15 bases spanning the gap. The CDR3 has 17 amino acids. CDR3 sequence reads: CASSLGALSGDNSPLHF. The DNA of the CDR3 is TGTGCCAGCAGCTTAGGTGCTCTATCCGGCGATAATTCACCCCTCCACTTT.

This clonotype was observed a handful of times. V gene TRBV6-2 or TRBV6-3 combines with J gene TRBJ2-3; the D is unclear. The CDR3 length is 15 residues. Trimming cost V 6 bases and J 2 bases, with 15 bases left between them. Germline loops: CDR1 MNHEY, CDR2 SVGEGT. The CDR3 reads CASSPPRPVTDTQYF. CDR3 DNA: TGTGCCAGCAGCCCACCTCGGCCCGTCACAGATACGCAGTATTTT.

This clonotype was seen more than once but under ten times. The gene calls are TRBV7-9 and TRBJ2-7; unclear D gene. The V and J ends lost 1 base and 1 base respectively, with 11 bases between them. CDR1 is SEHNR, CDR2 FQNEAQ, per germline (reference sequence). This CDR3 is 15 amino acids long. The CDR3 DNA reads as TGTGCCAGCAGCTTAGTTTCCCCTCGATCCTACGAGCAGTACTTC. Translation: CASSLVSPRSYEQYF.

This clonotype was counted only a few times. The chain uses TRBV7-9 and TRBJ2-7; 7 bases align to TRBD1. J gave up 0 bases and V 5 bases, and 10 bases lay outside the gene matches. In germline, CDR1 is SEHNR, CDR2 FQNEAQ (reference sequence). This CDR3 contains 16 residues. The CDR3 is CASSIHRGSHSYEQYF. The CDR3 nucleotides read TGTGCCAGCAGCATTCACAGGGGATCCCACTCCTACGAGCAGTACTTC.

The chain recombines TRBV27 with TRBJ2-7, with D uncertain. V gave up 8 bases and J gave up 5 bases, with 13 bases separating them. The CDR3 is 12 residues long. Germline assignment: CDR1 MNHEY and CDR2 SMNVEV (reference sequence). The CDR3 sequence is CASGFSDHEQYF. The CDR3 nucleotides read TGTGCCAGCGGATTCAGTGATCACGAGCAGTACTTC.

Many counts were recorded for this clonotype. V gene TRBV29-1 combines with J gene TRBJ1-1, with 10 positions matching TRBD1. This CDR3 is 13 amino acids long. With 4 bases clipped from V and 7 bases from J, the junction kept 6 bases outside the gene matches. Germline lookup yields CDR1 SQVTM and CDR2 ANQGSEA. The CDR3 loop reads CSVGGRDRGEAFF. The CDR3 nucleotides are TGCAGCGTTGGGGGCCGGGACAGGGGTGAAGCTTTCTTT.

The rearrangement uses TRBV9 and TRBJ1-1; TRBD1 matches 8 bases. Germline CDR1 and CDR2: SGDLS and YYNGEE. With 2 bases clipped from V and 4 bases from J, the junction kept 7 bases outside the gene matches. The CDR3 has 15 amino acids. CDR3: CASSVTGVRGTEAFF. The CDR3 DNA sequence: TGTGCCAGCAGCGTGACAGGGGTTCGGGGCACTGAAGCTTTCTTT.

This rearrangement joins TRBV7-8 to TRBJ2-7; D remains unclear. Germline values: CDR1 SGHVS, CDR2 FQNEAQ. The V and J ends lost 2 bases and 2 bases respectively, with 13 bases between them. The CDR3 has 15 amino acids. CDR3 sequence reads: CASSLPPDMTYEQYF. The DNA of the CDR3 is TGTGCCAGCAGCTTACCTCCCGACATGACCTACGAGCAGTACTTC.

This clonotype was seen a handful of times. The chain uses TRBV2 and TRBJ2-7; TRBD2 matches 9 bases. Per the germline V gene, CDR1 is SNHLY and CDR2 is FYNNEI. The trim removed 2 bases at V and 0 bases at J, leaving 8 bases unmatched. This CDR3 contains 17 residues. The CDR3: CASSETLAGAFSYEQYF. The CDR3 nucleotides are TGTGCCAGCAGTGAAACCTTAGCGGGAGCTTTCTCCTACGAGCAGTACTTC.

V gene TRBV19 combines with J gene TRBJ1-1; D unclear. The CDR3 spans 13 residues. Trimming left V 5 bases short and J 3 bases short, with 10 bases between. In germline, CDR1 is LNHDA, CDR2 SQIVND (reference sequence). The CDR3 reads CASSWTGDTEAFF. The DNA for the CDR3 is TGTGCCAGTAGTTGGACCGGGGACACTGAAGCTTTCTTT.

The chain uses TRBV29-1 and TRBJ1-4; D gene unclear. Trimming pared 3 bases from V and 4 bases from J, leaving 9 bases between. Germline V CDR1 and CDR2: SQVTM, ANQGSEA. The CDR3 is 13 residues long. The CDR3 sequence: CSVDLGINEKLFF. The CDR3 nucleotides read TGCAGCGTTGACTTGGGGATTAATGAAAAACTGTTTTTT.

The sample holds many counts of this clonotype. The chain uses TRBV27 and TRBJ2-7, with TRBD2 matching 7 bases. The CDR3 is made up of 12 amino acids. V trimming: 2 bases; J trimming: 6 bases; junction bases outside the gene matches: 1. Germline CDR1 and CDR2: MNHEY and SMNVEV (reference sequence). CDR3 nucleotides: TGTGCCAGCAGTTTAGGGGGGGGCGAGCAGTACTTC. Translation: CASSLGGGEQYF.

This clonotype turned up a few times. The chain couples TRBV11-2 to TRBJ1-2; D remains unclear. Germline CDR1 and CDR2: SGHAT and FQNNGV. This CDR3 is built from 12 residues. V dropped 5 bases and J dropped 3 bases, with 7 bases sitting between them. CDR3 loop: CASSLSDYGYTF. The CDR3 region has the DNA TGTGCCAGCAGCCTGTCAGACTATGGCTACACCTTC.

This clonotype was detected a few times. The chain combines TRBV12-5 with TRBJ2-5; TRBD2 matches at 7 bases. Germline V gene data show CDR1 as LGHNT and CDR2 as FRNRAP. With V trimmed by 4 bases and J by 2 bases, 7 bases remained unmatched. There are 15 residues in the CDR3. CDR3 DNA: TGTGCTAGTGGTTCCCCCTCTAGCGGACAAGAGACCCAGTACTTC. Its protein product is CASGSPSSGQETQYF. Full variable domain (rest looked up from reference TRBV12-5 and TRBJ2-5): DARVTQTPRHKVTEMGQEVTMRCQPILGHNTVFWYRQTMMQGLELLAYFRNRAPLDDSGMPKDRFSAEMPDATLATLKIQPSEPRDSAVYFCASGSPSSGQETQYFGPGTRLLVL.

This CDR3 is CATVPGTSSGEQYF. The DNA for the CDR3 is TGTGCCACCGTTCCCGGGACTAGCTCTGGGGAGCAGTACTTC. The chain carries TRBV7-8 and TRBJ2-7; TRBD2 aligns across 9 bases. V was pared by 10 bases and J by 7 bases, with 14 bases of the junction left unmatched. Germline V lookup: CDR1 SGHVS, CDR2 FQNEAQ. This CDR3 comprises 14 residues.

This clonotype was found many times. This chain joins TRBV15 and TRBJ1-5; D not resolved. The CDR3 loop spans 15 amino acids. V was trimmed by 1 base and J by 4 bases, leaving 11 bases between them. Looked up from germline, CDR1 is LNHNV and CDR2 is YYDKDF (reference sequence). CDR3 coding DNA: TGTGCCACCAGCAGAGGCACTCAGCGGAATCAGCCCCAGCATTTT. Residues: CATSRGTQRNQPQHF.

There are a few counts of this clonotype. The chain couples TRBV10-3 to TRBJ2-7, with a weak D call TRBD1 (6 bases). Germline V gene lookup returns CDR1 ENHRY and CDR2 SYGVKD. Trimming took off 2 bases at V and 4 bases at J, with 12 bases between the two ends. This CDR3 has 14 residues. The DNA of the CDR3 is TGTGCCATCAGTGAGGAAGGGGGTCCGTACGAGCAGTACTTC. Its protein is CAISEEGGPYEQYF.

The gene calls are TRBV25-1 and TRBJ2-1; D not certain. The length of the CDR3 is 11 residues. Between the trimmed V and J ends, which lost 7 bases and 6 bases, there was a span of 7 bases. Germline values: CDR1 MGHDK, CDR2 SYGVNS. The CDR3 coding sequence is TGTGCCAGCACCTTGGTCAATGAGCAGTTCTTC. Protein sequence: CASTLVNEQFF.

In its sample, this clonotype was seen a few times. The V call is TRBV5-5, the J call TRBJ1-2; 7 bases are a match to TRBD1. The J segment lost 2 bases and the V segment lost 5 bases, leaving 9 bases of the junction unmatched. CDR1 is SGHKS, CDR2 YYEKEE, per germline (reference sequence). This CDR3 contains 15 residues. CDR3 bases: TGTGCCAGCAGACTGCGGCAGGGGGAAAACTATGGCTACACCTTC. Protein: CASRLRQGENYGYTF. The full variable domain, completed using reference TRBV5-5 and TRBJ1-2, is DAGVTQSPTHLIKTRGQQVTLRCSPISGHKSVSWYQQVLGQGPQFIFQYYEKEERGRGNFPDRFSARQFPNYSSELNVNALLLGDSALYLCASRLRQGENYGYTFGSGTRLTVV.

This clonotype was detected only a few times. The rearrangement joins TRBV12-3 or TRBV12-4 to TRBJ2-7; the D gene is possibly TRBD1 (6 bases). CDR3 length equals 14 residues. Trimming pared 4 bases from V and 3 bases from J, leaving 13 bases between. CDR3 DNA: TGTGCCAGCAGTTCCTGGACAGCCGACTACGAGCAGTACTTC. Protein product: CASSSWTADYEQYF.

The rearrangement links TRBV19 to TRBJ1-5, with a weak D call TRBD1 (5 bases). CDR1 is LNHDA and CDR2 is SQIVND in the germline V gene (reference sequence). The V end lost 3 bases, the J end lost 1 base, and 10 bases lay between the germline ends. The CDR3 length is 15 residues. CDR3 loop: CASSIGAMSNQPQHF. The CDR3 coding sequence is TGTGCCAGTAGTATTGGGGCGATGAGCAATCAGCCCCAGCATTTT.

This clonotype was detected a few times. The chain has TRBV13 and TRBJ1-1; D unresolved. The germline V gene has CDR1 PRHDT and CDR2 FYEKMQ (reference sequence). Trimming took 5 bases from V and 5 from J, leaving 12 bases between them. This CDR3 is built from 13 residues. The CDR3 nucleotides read TGTGCCAGCAGCCAGGACGGGAGTACTGAAGCTTTCTTT. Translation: CASSQDGSTEAFF. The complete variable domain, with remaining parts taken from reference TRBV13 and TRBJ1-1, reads AAGVIQSPRHLIKEKRETATLKCYPIPRHDTVYWYQQGPGQDPQFLISFYEKMQSDKGSIPDRFSAQQFSDYHSELNMSSLELGDSALYFCASSQDGSTEAFFGQGTRLTVV.

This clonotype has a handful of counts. CDR3: CASSSVSGWDTGELFF. The DNA of the CDR3 is TGTGCCAGCAGTTCAGTGTCGGGGTGGGACACCGGGGAGCTGTTTTTT. The chain employs TRBV12-3 or TRBV12-4 and TRBJ2-2; D possibly corresponds to TRBD2 (5 bases). The CDR3 runs 16 residues. Trimming left V 4 bases short and J 3 bases short, with 15 bases between.

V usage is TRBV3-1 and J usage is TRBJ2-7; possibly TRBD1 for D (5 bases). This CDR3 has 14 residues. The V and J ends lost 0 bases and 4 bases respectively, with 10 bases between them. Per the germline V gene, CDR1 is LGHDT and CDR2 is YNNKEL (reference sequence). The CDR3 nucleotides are TGTGCCAGCAGCCAAGATTTTGGGGCTTACGAGCAGTACTTC. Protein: CASSQDFGAYEQYF.

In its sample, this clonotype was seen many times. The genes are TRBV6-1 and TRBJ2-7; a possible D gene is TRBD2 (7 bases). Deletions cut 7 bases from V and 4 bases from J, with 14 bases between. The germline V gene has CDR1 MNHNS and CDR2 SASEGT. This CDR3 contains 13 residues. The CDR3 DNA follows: TGTGCCAGCACGTCGGGGGGCGGATACGAGCAGTACTTC. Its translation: CASTSGGGYEQYF.